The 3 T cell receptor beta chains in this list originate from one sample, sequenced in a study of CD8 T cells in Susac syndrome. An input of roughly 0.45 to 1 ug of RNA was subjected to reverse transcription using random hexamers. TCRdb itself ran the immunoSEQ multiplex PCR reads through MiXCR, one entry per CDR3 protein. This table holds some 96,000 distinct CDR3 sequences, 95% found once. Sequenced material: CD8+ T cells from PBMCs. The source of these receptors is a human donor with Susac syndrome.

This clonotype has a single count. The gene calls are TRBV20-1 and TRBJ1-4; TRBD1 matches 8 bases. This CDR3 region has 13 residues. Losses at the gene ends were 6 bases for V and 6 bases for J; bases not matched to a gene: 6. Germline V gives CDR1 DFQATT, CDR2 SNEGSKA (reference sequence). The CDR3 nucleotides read TGCAGTGCCACGGGACAGGAAGATGAAAAACTGTTTTTT. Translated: CSATGQEDEKLFF.

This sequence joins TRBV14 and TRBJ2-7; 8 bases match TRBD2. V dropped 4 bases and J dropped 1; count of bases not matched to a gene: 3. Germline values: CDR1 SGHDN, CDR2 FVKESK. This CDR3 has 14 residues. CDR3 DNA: TGTGCCAGCAGCCTAGCGGGGTATTCCTACGAGCAGTACTTC. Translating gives CASSLAGYSYEQYF.

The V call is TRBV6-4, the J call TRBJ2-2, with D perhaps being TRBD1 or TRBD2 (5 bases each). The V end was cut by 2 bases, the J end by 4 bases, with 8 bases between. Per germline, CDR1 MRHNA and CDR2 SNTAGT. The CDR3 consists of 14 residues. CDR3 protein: CASSDERGTGELFF. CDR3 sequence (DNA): TGTGCCAGCAGTGACGAGAGGGGCACCGGGGAGCTGTTTTTT.